This section outlines one T cell receptor (beta chain) sequence together with its context. The source of the sample is a study of blood T cell repertoires in COVID-19. Produced via immunoSEQ multiplex PCR; TCRdb's table is partial and in-frame only. The sample lists a few hundred thousand clones, 87% seen once, with 7.8% in the top ten. The sample was peripheral blood. The clonotype comes from a woman in her fifties or sixties who had recovered from COVID-19.

The CDR3 DNA sequence: TGTGCCAGCAGGTTTCAATACGAGCAGTACTTC. Residues: CASRFQYEQYF. The chain uses TRBV28 and TRBJ2-7; D remains unclear. Germline V lookup: CDR1 MDHEN, CDR2 SYDVKM. V was pared by 6 bases and J by 4 bases, with 7 bases between. The CDR3 spans 11 residues.